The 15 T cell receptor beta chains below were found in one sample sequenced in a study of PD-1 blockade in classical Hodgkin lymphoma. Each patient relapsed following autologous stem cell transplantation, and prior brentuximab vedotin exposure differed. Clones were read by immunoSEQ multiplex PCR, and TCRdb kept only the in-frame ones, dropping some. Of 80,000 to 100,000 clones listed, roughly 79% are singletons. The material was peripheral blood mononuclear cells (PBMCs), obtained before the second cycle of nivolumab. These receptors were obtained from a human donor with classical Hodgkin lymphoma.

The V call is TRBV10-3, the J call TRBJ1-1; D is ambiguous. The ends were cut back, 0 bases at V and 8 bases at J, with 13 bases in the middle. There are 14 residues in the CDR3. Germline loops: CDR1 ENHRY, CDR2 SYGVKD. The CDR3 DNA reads TGTGCCATCAGTGAGTCGGGGAGGCAAGAAGAAGCTTTCTTT. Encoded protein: CAISESGRQEEAFF.

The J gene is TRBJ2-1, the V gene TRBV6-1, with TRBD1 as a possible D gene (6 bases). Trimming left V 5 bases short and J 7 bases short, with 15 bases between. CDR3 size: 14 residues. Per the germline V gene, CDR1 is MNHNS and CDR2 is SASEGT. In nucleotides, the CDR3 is TGTGCCAGCAGTAACGGACAGAGTACAAATGAGCAGTTCTTC. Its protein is CASSNGQSTNEQFF.

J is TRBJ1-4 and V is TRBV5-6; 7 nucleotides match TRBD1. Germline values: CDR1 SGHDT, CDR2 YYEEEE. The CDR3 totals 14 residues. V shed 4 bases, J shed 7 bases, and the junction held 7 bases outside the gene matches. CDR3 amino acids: CASSLRGDGEKLFF. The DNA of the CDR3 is TGTGCCAGCAGCCTCAGGGGGGACGGTGAAAAACTGTTTTTT.

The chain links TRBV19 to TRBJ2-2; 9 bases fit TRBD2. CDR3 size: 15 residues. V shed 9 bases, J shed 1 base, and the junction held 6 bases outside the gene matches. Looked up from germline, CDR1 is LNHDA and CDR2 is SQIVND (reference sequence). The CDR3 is CASYSSGMNTGELFF. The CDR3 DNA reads TGTGCCAGCTACTCTAGCGGGATGAACACCGGGGAGCTGTTTTTT.

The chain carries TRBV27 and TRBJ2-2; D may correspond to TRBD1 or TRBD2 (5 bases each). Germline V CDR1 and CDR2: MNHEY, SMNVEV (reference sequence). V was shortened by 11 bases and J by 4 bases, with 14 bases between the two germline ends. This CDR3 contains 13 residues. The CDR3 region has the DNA TGTGCCGCTCAGAGGGGCGGCACCGGGGAGCTGTTTTTT. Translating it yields CAAQRGGTGELFF.

CDR3 protein: CASRDPISGWLYNEQFF. CDR3 bases: TGTGCCAGCAGGGATCCCATTTCAGGATGGCTTTACAATGAGCAGTTCTTC. The chain combines TRBV2 with TRBJ2-1; D unclear. The CDR3 runs to 17 residues. Germline-derived CDR1 and CDR2 are SNHLY and FYNNEI. The V end lost 6 bases, the J end lost 4 bases, and 22 bases lay between the germline ends.

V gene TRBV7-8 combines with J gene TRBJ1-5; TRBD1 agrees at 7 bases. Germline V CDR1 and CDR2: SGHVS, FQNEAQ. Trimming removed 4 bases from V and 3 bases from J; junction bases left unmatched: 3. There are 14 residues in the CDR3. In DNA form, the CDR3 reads TGTGCCAGCAGCTCCGGGACAGCCAATCAGCCCCAGCATTTT. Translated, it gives CASSSGTANQPQHF.

The CDR3 reads CASSRTASGSYEQYF. The CDR3 DNA reads as TGTGCCAGCAGCCGGACGGCTAGCGGGAGCTACGAGCAGTACTTC. V is TRBV5-4 and J is TRBJ2-7, with 10 bases matching TRBD2. Germline lookup yields CDR1 SGHNT and CDR2 YYREEE (reference sequence). CDR3 size: 15 residues. V lost 4 bases and J lost 3; bases outside the gene matches: 7.

The CDR3 nucleotides read TGTGCCAGCAGTGGGGCCGCGGGACTAGCGGCGGAAGAGACCCAGTACTTC. It encodes CASSGAAGLAAEETQYF. The genes are TRBV2 and TRBJ2-5; 11 bases are a match to TRBD2. V shed 4 bases and J 3 bases; nucleotides not matched to a gene: 10. Germline V gene sequence: CDR1 SNHLY, CDR2 FYNNEI. The CDR3 contains 17 residues.

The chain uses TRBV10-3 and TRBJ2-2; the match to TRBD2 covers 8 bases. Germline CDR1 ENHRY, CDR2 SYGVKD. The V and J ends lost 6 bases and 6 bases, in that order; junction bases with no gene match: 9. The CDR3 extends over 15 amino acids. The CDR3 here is CAIRGSGNGSGELFF. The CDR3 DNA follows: TGTGCCATCAGGGGTAGCGGGAATGGGTCCGGGGAGCTGTTTTTT.

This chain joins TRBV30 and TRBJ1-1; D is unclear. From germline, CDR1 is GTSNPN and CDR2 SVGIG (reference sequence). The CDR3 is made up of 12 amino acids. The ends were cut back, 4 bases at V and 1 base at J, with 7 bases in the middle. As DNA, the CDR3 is TGTGCCTGGATAGGGAGGAACACTGAAGCTTTCTTT. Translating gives CAWIGRNTEAFF.

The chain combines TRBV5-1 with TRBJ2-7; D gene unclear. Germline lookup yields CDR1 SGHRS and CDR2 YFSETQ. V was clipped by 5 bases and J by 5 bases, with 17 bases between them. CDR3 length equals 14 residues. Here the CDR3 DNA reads TGCGCCAGCAGTCCCCTTCCTGGAATGAACGAGCAGTACTTC. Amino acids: CASSPLPGMNEQYF. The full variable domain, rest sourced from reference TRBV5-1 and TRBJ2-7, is KAGVTQTPRYLIKTRGQQVTLSCSPISGHRSVSWYQQTPGQGLQFLFEYFSETQRNKGNFPGRFSGRQFSNSRSEMNVSTLELGDSALYLCASSPLPGMNEQYFGPGTRLTVT.

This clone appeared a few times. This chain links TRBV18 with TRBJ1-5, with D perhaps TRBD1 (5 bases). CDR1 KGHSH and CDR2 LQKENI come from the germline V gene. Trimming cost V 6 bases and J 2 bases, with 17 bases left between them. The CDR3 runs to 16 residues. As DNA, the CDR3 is TGTGCCAGCTCCGTCACGGGCCAGGGTCGCAATCAGCCCCAGCATTTT. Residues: CASSVTGQGRNQPQHF.

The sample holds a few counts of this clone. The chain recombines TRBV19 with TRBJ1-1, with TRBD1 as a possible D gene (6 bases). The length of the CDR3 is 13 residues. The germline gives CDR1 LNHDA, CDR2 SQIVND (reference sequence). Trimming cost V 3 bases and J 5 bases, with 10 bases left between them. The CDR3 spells CASSMGAWTEAFF. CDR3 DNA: TGTGCCAGTAGTATGGGGGCGTGGACTGAAGCTTTCTTT.

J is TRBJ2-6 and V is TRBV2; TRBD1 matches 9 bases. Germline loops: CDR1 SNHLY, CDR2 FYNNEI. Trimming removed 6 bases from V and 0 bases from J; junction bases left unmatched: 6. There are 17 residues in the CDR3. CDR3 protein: CASRWDRVGSGANVLTF. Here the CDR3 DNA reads TGTGCCAGCAGATGGGACAGGGTGGGCTCTGGGGCCAACGTCCTGACTTTC.